The 30 T cell receptor beta chains below all came from one sample that was sequenced in a study of blood T cell repertoires in COVID-19. TCRdb's table, derived via immunoSEQ multiplex PCR, lists solely in-frame clones and lacks some. The sample holds about 370,000 clones; just under 90% are singletons and the top ten take less than 2%. The material sequenced was PBMCs or T cells enriched from blood (not recorded which). The receptors shown here come from a woman aged 25 to 45 who had recovered from COVID-19.

A few counts support this clone. This chain links TRBV4-1 with TRBJ1-1; 8 positions match TRBD1. Germline V gene lookup returns CDR1 MGHRA and CDR2 YSYEKL. CDR3 length: 18 amino acids. Germline trimming cut 1 base from V and 0 bases from J; bases unmatched to any gene: 10. In nucleotides, the CDR3 is TGCGCCAGCAGCCAAGGGCCCGGGACAGGCGCTATGAACACTGAAGCTTTCTTT. It translates to CASSQGPGTGAMNTEAFF.

V usage is TRBV10-3 and J usage is TRBJ1-3; the D gene is possibly TRBD1 (6 bases). The CDR3 has 16 amino acids. The V gene lost 6 bases and the J gene lost 2 bases, with 17 bases spanning the gap. Germline loops: CDR1 ENHRY, CDR2 SYGVKD. CDR3 DNA sequence: TGTGCCATCAGCGAGAACAGGGAAATCGCTGGAAACACCATATATTTT. This sequence encodes CAISENREIAGNTIYF.

This clone appeared once. The CDR3 nucleotides are TGTGCCAGCAGTTCGTGGACAGGGATGCCGAGCAATCAGCCCCAGCATTTT. It yields the protein CASSSWTGMPSNQPQHF. The chain links TRBV28 to TRBJ1-5; 8 nucleotides match TRBD1. The V gene's germline CDR1 is MDHEN and CDR2 SYDVKM. The V segment lost 4 bases and the J segment 1 base; nucleotides outside the gene matches: 9. The CDR3 is 17 residues long.

The sample holds one count of this clone. The chain combines TRBV5-1 with TRBJ2-2, with 10 bases fitting TRBD2. The CDR3 length is 17 residues. Germline V gene lookup returns CDR1 SGHRS and CDR2 YFSETQ. Germline trimming cut 1 base from V and 3 bases from J; bases unmatched to any gene: 6. As DNA, the CDR3 is TGCGCCAGCAGCTTGCCTAGCGGGAGTTTTGACACCGGGGAGCTGTTTTTT. Its protein product is CASSLPSGSFDTGELFF.

The V and J genes are TRBV11-3 and TRBJ2-1, with TRBD1 matching 7 bases. The CDR3 extends over 17 amino acids. CDR1 is SGHNT, CDR2 YENEEA, per germline. Trimming at V came to 2 bases and at J to 4 bases, leaving 11 bases not matched to a gene. CDR3 DNA sequence: TGTGCCAGCAGCTTATCCAGGGGGTTCCCTCCATACAATGAGCAGTTCTTC. It specifies CASSLSRGFPPYNEQFF.

V and J are TRBV19 and TRBJ1-5; D not resolved. The CDR3 is made up of 14 amino acids. CDR1 and CDR2 (germline): LNHDA, SQIVND (reference sequence). CDR3 bases: TGTGCAGCTAGCGAAGGGAGGCGCAATCAGCCCCAGCATTTT. This gives the protein CAASEGRRNQPQHF.

This sequence joins TRBV6-2 or TRBV6-3 and TRBJ1-1; 7 bases are a match to TRBD1. The V segment lost 5 bases and the J segment 2 bases; nucleotides outside the gene matches: 5. The length of the CDR3 is 14 residues. Germline CDR1 MNHEY, CDR2 SVGEGT. CDR3 in amino acids: CASSLRDSNTEAFF. The CDR3 region has the DNA TGTGCCAGCAGTCTGCGGGACAGCAACACTGAAGCTTTCTTT.

This sequence joins TRBV6-1 and TRBJ2-7; 7 positions agree with TRBD1. The CDR3 runs to 12 residues. Trimming removed 10 bases from V and 2 bases from J; junction bases left unmatched: 5. Germline lookup yields CDR1 MNHNS and CDR2 SASEGT. The CDR3 DNA reads TGTGCCACCCGACAGGGAACCTACGAGCAGTACTTC. This sequence encodes CATRQGTYEQYF.

This rearrangement joins TRBV18 to TRBJ2-5; D might be TRBD2 (7 bases). The CDR3 runs 13 residues. Germline V CDR1 and CDR2: KGHSH, LQKENI. Trimming took off 3 bases at V and 4 bases at J, with 9 bases between the two ends. The CDR3 sequence is CASSPGGGETQYF. The DNA of the CDR3 is TGTGCCAGCTCACCGGGAGGGGGAGAGACCCAGTACTTC.

The chain carries TRBV24-1 and TRBJ2-5; a weak D match, TRBD2 (5 bases). The V end lost 1 base, the J end lost 3 bases, and 8 bases lay between the germline ends. The CDR3 consists of 14 residues. CDR1 is KGHDR, CDR2 SFDVKD, per germline. The CDR3 sequence: CATSDFGEKETQYF. The CDR3 coding sequence is TGTGCCACCAGTGATTTTGGGGAGAAAGAGACCCAGTACTTC.

The gene calls are TRBV2 and TRBJ2-1; D remains ambiguous. Trimming took off 7 bases at V and 7 bases at J, with 8 bases between the two ends. Per the germline V gene, CDR1 is SNHLY and CDR2 is FYNNEI. The length of the CDR3 is 11 residues. CDR3 sequence reads: CASTTMNEQFF. CDR3 in DNA: TGTGCCAGCACTACCATGAATGAGCAGTTCTTC.

The gene calls are TRBV12-3 or TRBV12-4 and TRBJ1-2, with 7 bases matching TRBD1. Trimming cost V 3 bases and J 13 bases; bases outside gene matches: 8. The CDR3 contains 12 residues. The CDR3 protein is CASSLIRGLVTF. In DNA form, the CDR3 reads TGTGCCAGCAGTTTGATAAGGGGGCTCGTCACCTTC.

The V call is TRBV18, the J call TRBJ1-4; a possible D gene is TRBD1 (6 bases). CDR1 is KGHSH, CDR2 LQKENI, per germline. V gave up 1 base and J gave up 7 bases, with 10 bases separating them. The CDR3 contains 14 residues. DNA for the CDR3: TGTGCCAGCTCACCACGCGGGGGGCGTGAAAAACTGTTTTTT. It specifies CASSPRGGREKLFF.

The chain is built from TRBV12-3 or TRBV12-4 and TRBJ1-3; no definite D call. The length of the CDR3 is 13 residues. Trimming cost V 5 bases and J 7 bases, with 12 bases left between them. The CDR3 DNA sequence: TGTGCCAGCAGTGCTTACATCGGGAACACCATATATTTT. Amino acid sequence: CASSAYIGNTIYF.

This CDR3 reads CASSVGTEGPQHF. Here the CDR3 DNA reads TGTGCCAGCAGCGTGGGCACTGAGGGGCCCCAGCATTTT. This chain uses TRBV9 with TRBJ1-5, with D unclear. V shed 2 bases and J shed 9 bases, with 12 bases lying between them. CDR1 is SGDLS, CDR2 YYNGEE, per germline. This CDR3 has 13 residues.

The chain links TRBV18 to TRBJ1-1; perhaps TRBD1 as D (6 bases). This CDR3 has 15 amino acids. Trimming cost V 1 base and J 2 bases, with 11 bases left between them. CDR1 and CDR2 from the germline V gene are KGHSH and LQKENI. The CDR3 spells CASSPLGAENTEAFF. The CDR3 nucleotides are TGTGCCAGCTCACCACTGGGGGCGGAAAACACTGAAGCTTTCTTT. Complete variable domain (other parts from reference TRBV18 and TRBJ1-1): NAGVMQNPRHLVRRRGQEARLRCSPMKGHSHVYWYRQLPEEGLKFMVYLQKENIIDESGMPKERFSAEFPKEGPSILRIQQVVRGDSAAYFCASSPLGAENTEAFFGQGTRLTVV.

This clone was counted a single time. The chain recombines TRBV7-3 with TRBJ2-5, with D perhaps TRBD2 (5 bases). Germline V gene lookup returns CDR1 SGHTA and CDR2 FQGTGA. CDR3 size: 14 residues. V was pared by 5 bases and J by 7 bases, with 17 bases between. CDR3: CASSPKAEPGTQYF. CDR3 nucleotide sequence: TGTGCCAGCAGCCCCAAAGCGGAGCCAGGGACCCAGTACTTC.

V is TRBV3-1 (or the pseudogene TRBV3-2) and J is TRBJ1-5; D gene uncertain. The V gene lost 2 bases and the J gene lost 7 bases, with 15 bases spanning the gap. The CDR3 totals 15 residues. CDR1 and CDR2 (germline): LGHDT, YNNKEL (reference sequence). CDR3 sequence reads: CASSQYGGREQPQHF. The CDR3 coding sequence is TGTGCCAGCAGCCAATACGGCGGGCGTGAGCAGCCCCAGCATTTT.

This clone was counted once. The V and J genes are TRBV12-3 or TRBV12-4 and TRBJ2-7; 9 bases align to TRBD1. The CDR3 consists of 13 residues. The J segment lost 3 bases and the V segment lost 5 bases, leaving 2 bases of the junction unmatched. This CDR3 is CASSGTGIYEQYF. CDR3 in DNA: TGTGCCAGCAGTGGGACAGGGATCTACGAGCAGTACTTC.

This clone has just a few counts. Other DNA sequences from this sample encode an identical CDR3 as well. The gene calls are TRBV3-1 (or the pseudogene TRBV3-2) and TRBJ1-2; weak D call: TRBD1 (6 bases). CDR3 size: 13 residues. V dropped 3 bases and J dropped 5 bases, with 10 bases sitting between them. Per the germline V gene, CDR1 is LGHDT and CDR2 is YNNKEL (reference sequence). CDR3 loop: CASSQGQGYGYTF. The DNA of the CDR3 is TGTGCCAGCAGCCAGGGGCAGGGGTATGGCTACACCTTC.

The V and J genes are TRBV5-1 and TRBJ2-2, with 7 bases matching TRBD1. Germline CDR1 is SGHRS and CDR2 is YFSETQ. This CDR3 has 15 residues. Losses at the gene ends were 5 bases for V and 5 bases for J; bases not matched to a gene: 9. Here the CDR3 reads CASRPPGQFTGELFF. DNA of the CDR3: TGCGCCAGCAGACCACCGGGACAGTTTACCGGGGAGCTGTTTTTT.

The J gene is TRBJ1-2, the V gene TRBV11-2; D remains ambiguous. Germline-derived CDR1 and CDR2 are SGHAT and FQNNGV. V gave up 2 bases and J gave up 1 base, with 8 bases separating them. The CDR3 totals 14 residues. Written as DNA, the CDR3 is TGTGCCAGCAGCTTAACGGGAAATAACTATGGCTACACCTTC. It codes for CASSLTGNNYGYTF.

The chain employs TRBV19 and TRBJ1-1, with 8 bases fitting TRBD1. The V segment lost 7 bases and the J segment 4 bases; nucleotides outside the gene matches: 5. The CDR3 length is 13 residues. Germline CDR1 reads LNHDA; CDR2 reads SQIVND (reference sequence). CDR3 residues: CASIGQGGTEAFF. DNA for the CDR3: TGTGCCAGTATTGGACAGGGAGGCACTGAAGCTTTCTTT.

The rearrangement links TRBV7-2 to TRBJ1-5; D remains ambiguous. The CDR3 is made up of 13 amino acids. In germline, CDR1 is SGHTA, CDR2 FQGNSA. Trimming took 5 bases from V and 6 from J, leaving 11 bases between them. As DNA, the CDR3 is TGTGCCAGCAGCCCGAACGCGGGTCAGCCCCAGCATTTT. This encodes CASSPNAGQPQHF.

This sequence joins TRBV5-4 and TRBJ2-7, with D possibly being TRBD1 (5 bases). In germline, CDR1 is SGHNT, CDR2 YYREEE (reference sequence). CDR3 length equals 15 residues. The V end lost 5 bases, the J end lost 0 bases, and 15 bases lay between the germline ends. As DNA, the CDR3 is TGTGCCAGCAGTCAAGGGGTAATGAGCTCCTACGAGCAGTACTTC. Its protein is CASSQGVMSSYEQYF.

The rearrangement links TRBV6-4 to TRBJ1-1; the match to TRBD1 covers 11 bases. Germline-derived CDR1 and CDR2 are MRHNA and SNTAGT. The V gene end was trimmed by 6 bases and the J gene end by 5 bases; junction bases not matched to a gene: 5. The CDR3 consists of 14 residues. The CDR3 protein is CASRPGQGVTEAFF. For the CDR3, the DNA is TGTGCCAGCAGACCGGGACAGGGGGTGACTGAAGCTTTCTTT.

The CDR3 nucleotides are TGTGCCAGCAGTCCCTCAGGGTGGGGAAACACCATATATTTT. Protein product: CASSPSGWGNTIYF. V and J are TRBV28 and TRBJ1-3, with a tentative D call TRBD1 (5 bases). The CDR3 has 14 residues. Trimming pared 5 bases from V and 4 bases from J, leaving 12 bases between. Looked up from germline, CDR1 is MDHEN and CDR2 is SYDVKM.

This chain uses TRBV6-5 with TRBJ1-1, with 9 bases identical to TRBD1. Germline V gene sequence: CDR1 MNHEY, CDR2 SVGAGI. The CDR3 has 14 residues. V trimming: 5 bases; J trimming: 4 bases; junction bases outside the gene matches: 5. The CDR3 DNA is TGTGCCAGCAGTACTCTGGACAGGGGCACTGAAGCTTTCTTT. Protein sequence: CASSTLDRGTEAFF.

The CDR3 reads CASSTTGGLNQPQHF. Here the CDR3 DNA reads TGTGCCAGCAGTACGACAGGGGGACTCAATCAGCCCCAGCATTTT. The chain joins TRBV6-5 to TRBJ1-5; 9 bases match TRBD1. The germline CDR1 and CDR2 sequences are MNHEY and SVGAGI. The V segment lost 5 bases and the J segment 3 bases; nucleotides outside the gene matches: 5. The CDR3 is made up of 15 amino acids.

The chain has TRBV7-2 and TRBJ1-2; 7 bases agree with TRBD1. Germline V gene lookup returns CDR1 SGHTA and CDR2 FQGNSA. The CDR3 has 14 residues. J lost 4 bases, V lost 5 bases, and 7 bases had no gene match. Here the CDR3 DNA reads TGTGCCAGCAGCCCCGACAGGGCGGGCTATGGCTACACCTTC. Translating gives CASSPDRAGYGYTF.